Listed here are 25 T cell receptor beta chains from one sample, sequenced in a study of T-cell memory formation after mild COVID-19. TCRdb ran MiXCR on the 5' RACE reads and lists one entry per CDR3 protein. The data hold about 500,000 distinct CDR3 sequences, with roughly 22% observed a single time. Sequencing was done on a sample of PBMCs or a T cell subset sorted from them (not recorded which). All receptors come from an adult woman who had mild COVID-19 (a few samples of this study predate the infection). Cell type and time point are not known.

This clonotype has only a few counts. One end of the junction varies from germline; a read error may be responsible. This chain joins TRBV3-1 and TRBJ1-4; D is undetermined. CDR1 LGHDT and CDR2 YNNKEL come from the germline V gene (reference sequence). The CDR3 contains 12 residues. The CDR3 nucleotides read TGTGCCAGCAGCCCCGGCCCCCATCCCTTGGGTTTT. It specifies CASSPGPHPLGF. The whole variable domain, remainder taken from reference TRBV3-1 and TRBJ1-4, is DTAVSQTPKYLVTQMGNDKSIKCEQNLGHDTMYWYKQDSKKFLKIMFSYNNKELIINETVPNRFSPKSPDKAHLNLHINSLELGDSAVYFCASSPGPHPLGFGSGTQLSVL.

This clonotype was detected only a few times. The J gene is TRBJ1-3, the V gene TRBV7-6; D uncertain. V was clipped by 2 bases and J by 6 bases, with 14 bases between them. Germline values: CDR1 SGHVS, CDR2 FNYEAQ. CDR3 length equals 15 residues. The CDR3 sequence: CASSLTHGAENTIYF. The CDR3 coding sequence is TGTGCCAGCAGCTTAACCCACGGAGCCGAAAACACCATATATTTT.

A few counts support this clonotype. The rearrangement links TRBV18 to TRBJ2-2, with 11 bases lining up with TRBD1. Germline V CDR1 and CDR2: KGHSH, LQKENI. Trimming at V came to 2 bases and at J to 4 bases, leaving 3 bases not matched to a gene. The CDR3 length is 16 residues. This CDR3 is CASSPTDRGRTGELFF. CDR3 coding DNA: TGTGCCAGCTCACCAACGGACAGGGGGCGCACCGGGGAGCTGTTTTTT.

The gene calls are TRBV10-3 and TRBJ2-1; D is unclear. The CDR3 consists of 12 residues. Trimming removed 3 bases at V and 6 bases at J, with 6 bases between. Germline V gene lookup returns CDR1 ENHRY and CDR2 SYGVKD. CDR3 in DNA: TGTGCCATCAGTGAAGGGATCAATGAGCAGTTCTTC. Translated, it gives CAISEGINEQFF.

This rearrangement joins TRBV5-1 to TRBJ1-3; D gene ambiguous. CDR3 length equals 17 residues. Germline CDR1 SGHRS, CDR2 YFSETQ. V was trimmed by 2 bases and J by 0 bases, leaving 15 bases between them. CDR3 in amino acids: CASSFGNGGHSGNTIYF. The CDR3 DNA reads TGCGCCAGCAGCTTCGGGAATGGCGGCCACTCTGGAAACACCATATATTTT.

This clonotype was counted only a few times. The chain recombines TRBV7-6 with TRBJ2-7; 8 bases agree with TRBD2. V was pared by 5 bases and J by 0 bases, with 6 bases of the junction left unmatched. The CDR3 totals 15 residues. In germline, CDR1 is SGHVS, CDR2 FNYEAQ. The CDR3 reads CASSLSGGGSYEQYF. The CDR3 DNA is TGTGCCAGCAGCCTAAGCGGGGGCGGCTCCTACGAGCAGTACTTC.

This clonotype was detected only a few times. The chain couples TRBV29-1 to TRBJ1-1; no definite D call. From germline, CDR1 is SQVTM and CDR2 ANQGSEA. V was cut by 3 bases and J by 1 base, with 6 bases left in between. The CDR3 is 12 amino acids. In nucleotides, the CDR3 is TGCAGCGTTGAGGCGGCGAACACTGAAGCTTTCTTT. Its protein is CSVEAANTEAFF.

This rearrangement joins TRBV4-1 to TRBJ1-2, with no clear D. The germline CDR1 and CDR2 sequences are MGHRA and YSYEKL. The CDR3 is 15 amino acids. The V end lost 5 bases, the J end lost 8 bases, and 21 bases lay between the germline ends. The CDR3 DNA reads TGCGCCAGCAGCTATGAGATCCGGGTCTATTCCGGCTACACCTTC. Protein sequence: CASSYEIRVYSGYTF.

The table lists this clonotype with a few counts. The chain uses TRBV6-2 or TRBV6-3 and TRBJ2-1; 8 nucleotides agree with TRBD2. The V gene end was trimmed by 7 bases and the J gene end by 4 bases; junction bases not matched to a gene: 9. The CDR3 is made up of 15 amino acids. Per germline, CDR1 MNHEY and CDR2 SVGEGT. The CDR3 loop reads CASTTGSGGYNEQFF. The CDR3 DNA sequence: TGTGCCAGCACTACAGGGAGCGGGGGATACAATGAGCAGTTCTTC.

CDR3 nucleotides: TGCGCCAGCAGCCAAGGACTCTCGGGCAATGAGCAGTTCTTC. It is translated as CASSQGLSGNEQFF. This chain connects TRBV4-3 to TRBJ2-1; D is undetermined. Germline-derived CDR1 and CDR2 are LGHNA and YSLEER. The CDR3 sequence is 14 residues long. V shed 1 base and J shed 6 bases, with 10 bases lying between them.

This clonotype was seen more than once but under ten times. The V call is TRBV18, the J call TRBJ1-2; 10 bases are a match to TRBD1. V trimming: 3 bases; J trimming: 6 bases; junction bases outside the gene matches: 4. Germline CDR1 reads KGHSH; CDR2 reads LQKENI. The CDR3 length is 14 residues. The CDR3 sequence is CASSPKDRGDGYTF. The CDR3 DNA sequence: TGTGCCAGCTCACCCAAGGACAGGGGGGATGGCTACACCTTC.

This clonotype was counted a few times. The chain uses TRBV12-3 or TRBV12-4 and TRBJ2-3, with a weak D call TRBD2 (6 bases). This CDR3 contains 12 residues. Trimming shortened V by 6 bases and J by 5 bases, and 9 bases separated the two germline ends. The CDR3 coding sequence is TGTGCCAGCAGGAGGGAGGTAGATACGCAGTATTTT. Protein: CASRREVDTQYF.

The chain links TRBV6-6 to TRBJ2-1; TRBD2 matches 10 bases. V dropped 0 bases and J dropped 16; count of bases not matched to a gene: 6. Germline V CDR1 and CDR2: MNHNY, SVGAGI (reference sequence). The CDR3 runs 13 residues. The CDR3 here is CASSYSTSGEGFF. The CDR3 DNA reads as TGTGCCAGCAGTTACTCTACTAGCGGGGAGGGTTTCTTC.

This chain connects TRBV6-6 to TRBJ1-2, with D possibly TRBD1 on 5 matching bases. CDR1 and CDR2 (germline): MNHNY, SVGAGI (reference sequence). V was pared by 4 bases and J by 8 bases, with 14 bases between. The CDR3 contains 13 residues. The CDR3, as DNA: TGTGCCAGCAGTTCCGGGACGTCGTGGGGCTACACCTTC. Its translation: CASSSGTSWGYTF.

This rearrangement joins TRBV12-3 or TRBV12-4 to TRBJ2-2; D is possibly TRBD2 (6 bases). Trimming stripped 6 bases from V and 5 bases from J, with 13 bases between. The CDR3 totals 14 residues. The CDR3 sequence is CASSHSGRTGELFF. CDR3 sequence (DNA): TGTGCCAGCAGCCACTCTGGGAGGACCGGGGAGCTGTTTTTT.

The gene calls are TRBV19 and TRBJ2-6; either TRBD1 or TRBD2 may supply D (6 bases each). The CDR3 length is 19 residues. Looked up from germline, CDR1 is LNHDA and CDR2 is SQIVND (reference sequence). V was shortened by 6 bases and J by 0 bases, with 21 bases between the two germline ends. The CDR3: CASRKGGAPSFSGANVLTF. CDR3 bases: TGTGCCAGTAGGAAGGGGGGAGCGCCCTCCTTCTCTGGGGCCAACGTCCTGACTTTC. Based on the CDR3 plus reference TRBV19 and TRBJ2-6, the full variable domain is DGGITQSPKYLFRKEGQNVTLSCEQNLNHDAMYWYRQDPGQGLRLIYYSQIVNDFQKGDIAEGYSVSREKKESFPLTVTSAQKNPTAFYLCASRKGGAPSFSGANVLTFGAGSRLTVL.

This clonotype was observed once. The genes are TRBV7-9 and TRBJ2-3; TRBD1 might be the D (5 bases). CDR1 SEHNR and CDR2 FQNEAQ come from the germline V gene (reference sequence). This CDR3 region has 13 residues. V was pared by 5 bases and J by 6 bases, with 12 bases between. The CDR3 reads CASSPDKGDTQYF. In DNA form, the CDR3 reads TGTGCCAGCAGCCCGGACAAAGGGGATACGCAGTATTTT.

This sequence joins TRBV20-1 and TRBJ1-6, with TRBD1 matching over 8 bases. CDR3 length: 16 amino acids. Trimming took 5 bases from V and 6 from J; bases not matched to a gene: 12. From germline, CDR1 is DFQATT and CDR2 SNEGSKA (reference sequence). CDR3 coding DNA: TGCAGTGCTCGGGGACCTGGGGGACAGGCTAATTCACCCCTCCACTTT. It specifies CSARGPGGQANSPLHF.

The chain recombines TRBV10-3 with TRBJ2-1; 8 bases align to TRBD2. The CDR3 has 14 residues. The germline gives CDR1 ENHRY, CDR2 SYGVKD. The J segment lost 7 bases and the V segment lost 3 bases, leaving 5 bases of the junction unmatched. CDR3 coding DNA: TGTGCCATCAGTGATGGCGGGGGGCGTAATGAGCAGTTCTTC. This codes for CAISDGGGRNEQFF.

This chain connects TRBV18 to TRBJ2-5; D is tentatively TRBD1 or TRBD2 (6 bases each). With 3 bases removed from V and 1 base from J, the gap between germline ends came to 9 bases. The V gene's germline CDR1 is KGHSH and CDR2 LQKENI. This CDR3 has 14 amino acids. CDR3 in amino acids: CASSPPGAQETQYF. The CDR3 coding sequence is TGTGCCAGCTCACCCCCGGGGGCCCAAGAGACCCAGTACTTC.

The chain recombines TRBV2 with TRBJ1-5; D is possibly TRBD1 (5 bases). The ends were cut back, 7 bases at V and 4 bases at J, with 14 bases in the middle. The germline gives CDR1 SNHLY, CDR2 FYNNEI. This CDR3 has 14 amino acids. The CDR3: CASTLVGGNQPQHF. The CDR3 DNA reads TGTGCCAGCACCCTCGTGGGGGGTAATCAGCCCCAGCATTTT.

This chain connects TRBV3-1 to TRBJ2-4; the match to TRBD1 covers 9 bases. Germline CDR1 reads LGHDT; CDR2 reads YNNKEL (reference sequence). The CDR3 covers 18 residues. J gave up 6 bases and V 0 bases, and 12 bases lay outside the gene matches. In DNA, the CDR3 is TGTGCCAGCAGCCAAGATCAGACACAGGGGGCTCAGAGAAACATTCAGTACTTC. As protein: CASSQDQTQGAQRNIQYF.

There are many counts of this clonotype. A read error may account for a junction end that differs from germline. The chain recombines TRBV5-1 with TRBJ1-1; D not certain. The length of the CDR3 is 13 residues. The V gene's germline CDR1 is SGHRS and CDR2 YFSETQ. The CDR3: CASSLALNTEAFF. The CDR3 region has the DNA TGTGCCAGCAGCCTGGCACTGAACACTGAAGCTTTCTTT.

This clonotype was observed a few times. The V call is TRBV2, the J call TRBJ1-2; D gene uncertain. Germline assignment: CDR1 SNHLY and CDR2 FYNNEI. There are 14 residues in the CDR3. V shed 2 bases and J shed 7 bases, with 14 bases lying between them. As DNA, the CDR3 is TGTGCCAGCAGTGAACTTACGCGGGGAAGTGGCTACACCTTC. It specifies CASSELTRGSGYTF.

This clonotype has a count of ten or more. The chain employs TRBV7-2 and TRBJ2-2, with no clear D. Germline V gene data show CDR1 as SGHTA and CDR2 as FQGNSA. The CDR3 length is 13 residues. Between the trimmed V and J ends, which lost 5 bases and 5 bases, there was a span of 9 bases. CDR3 amino acids: CASSLRNTGELFF. CDR3 DNA: TGTGCCAGCAGCCTCAGGAATACCGGGGAGCTGTTTTTT.